This section outlines one TCR beta chain sequence together with its context. This clone's antigen is unknown. Per-nucleotide qualities are absent, and no much larger clonotype sits a single base away. The data were taken from a study of cytotoxic CD8 clonotypes in ibrutinib-treated CLL (dated by TCRdb to the early 2020s). Looking at the study overall: The cohort was composed of 11 relapsed/refractory and about 15 treatment-naive patients; IGHV unmutated status was identified in 17 patients. Responses were partial in approximately 24 patients and complete in 2; after median approximately 69 months follow-up, about 14 stayed in remission and approximately twelve progressed. Response samples were taken after a median of 12 months on treatment, ranging from roughly 6 to 36 months. On average, each sample yielded around 250,000 productive templates and 80,000 to 95,000 productive rearrangements. Longitudinal samples were available for about 30% of the roughly 90 trial participants. Cryopreserved peripheral blood mononuclear cells were collected at three points: before therapy, at response, and at either sustained remission or disease progression. Patients were still on ibrutinib when every remission and progressive disease sample was collected. Study-wide conclusions, independent of this receptor: Clonality increased at ibrutinib response, stayed stable in sustained remission, and fell back toward baseline at progression. At baseline, clonality was higher than in age-matched healthy donors and showed a strong correlation with circulating CD8+ T-cell counts. Public clonotypes were found to be uncommon and were observed to contract or remain stable during treatment; the increase in clonality was shown to reflect expansion of private clonotypes at ibrutinib response. Lymph node repertoires were not examined, and the timing of sampling was not matched between patients in sustained remission and those whose disease progressed.

On a MiSeq, deep resolution sequencing aimed for a depth between 1 in 1 million and 1 in 200,000 T cells, with each clonotype covered approximately 9.2x on average. The immunoSEQ hsTCRB Kit was used to generate the TCR beta libraries. Turning to the authors' computational methods: ImmunoSEQ Data Assistant and ImmunoSEQ Analyzer were used for data analysis, and V, D and J genes were assigned according to IMGT definitions. Clonality, which ranges from 0 to 1, was calculated as one minus the normalized Shannon entropy of productive rearrangement frequencies. Only overrepresented clonotypes making up at least 0.05% of each patient's repertoire were included in the public clonotype analysis. About twelve repertoires from age-matched healthy donors, obtained from immuneACCESS, served as clonality controls. Here the immuneACCESS table is served through TCRdb, limited to in-frame sequences with V and J called. Missing clones are a known gap in these copies; in checked studies unresolved V genes cover under half, and the rest lacks a known reason. That table furnishes V, J and clone size, whereas the DNA furnished D and trimming. Here the sample has about 40,000 clones; 65% to 70% occur a single time. The ten top clones hold 6.5% to 8% of the sample.

This specimen's time point label, interpreted: progressive disease on ibrutinib. Roughly 2.2 micrograms of genomic DNA were extracted from cryopreserved PBMCs for TCR beta library preparation. Longitudinal blood samples from CLL patients on ibrutinib monotherapy underwent high-throughput TCR beta sequencing. Patients were enrolled in a phase 2 open-label single-center ibrutinib monotherapy trial. Material: PBMCs, obtained at disease progression, from a patient treated with ibrutinib. The sequence came from a human donor with chronic lymphocytic leukemia.

The nucleotide sequence reads TGTGCCAGCAGCTTGGGTCGGAACAGGGTATGGGATGAGCAGTTCTTC. This sequence encodes CASSLGRNRVWDEQFF. The rearranged segments are TRBV5-8 and TRBJ2-1, and the D gene may be TRBD1, 6 bases matching. Reading from cysteine to phenylalanine, the CDR3 counts 16 amino acids. Of the read, only the CDR3 DNA is kept; its 48 bases are in frame from base 1. From a lookup of the germline V gene, CDR1 and CDR2 are SGHTS and YDEGEE. Deletion took 0 bases off V and 8 bases off J, with a span of 18 bases between the germline ends.